A single sample gave rise to the 7 T cell receptor beta chains below, sequenced in a study of response to subunit inactivated influenza vaccine. TCRdb independently ran MiXCR on the RT-PCR reads; one entry per CDR3 protein. The sample yields roughly 650,000 distinct CDR3 sequences, less than 15% seen once. The material was PBMCs from blood, obtained 14 days before vaccination. These receptors were collected from a man over 45 who received an inactivated influenza vaccine.

The rearrangement joins TRBV12-2 to TRBJ1-5; TRBD1, as called in the table, went unchecked against the DNA. TRBV12-2 is marked as a pseudogene. The CDR3 covers 15 residues. The CDR3 DNA follows: TGTGCAAGTCGCTTGGGACAGGGGAAGGGGCAGCCCCAGCATTTT. Translating gives CASRLGQGKGQPQHF.

The chain couples TRBV24-1 to TRBJ2-3; D remains ambiguous. The germline V gene encodes CDR1 KGHDR and CDR2 SFDVKD. Trimming took off 6 bases at V and 5 bases at J, with 17 bases between the two ends. The CDR3 is made up of 15 amino acids. The CDR3 sequence: CATSKPPSAGDTQYF. DNA for the CDR3: TGTGCCACCAGTAAGCCACCCAGCGCCGGAGATACGCAGTATTTT.

The V gene is TRBV3-1, the J gene TRBJ2-5; unclear D gene. From germline, CDR1 is LGHDT and CDR2 YNNKEL (reference sequence). The CDR3 length is 15 residues. V shed 1 base and J shed 0 bases, with 9 bases lying between them. This CDR3 reads CASSQGGTYQETQYF. The CDR3 DNA reads TGTGCCAGCAGCCAAGGAGGAACGTACCAAGAGACCCAGTACTTC.

This clonotype occurred many times. The CDR3: CASSVAGGNYEQYF. For the CDR3, the DNA is TGCGCCAGCAGCGTGGCCGGGGGGAACTACGAGCAGTACTTC. The V gene is TRBV5-1, the J gene TRBJ2-7, with 7 bases identical to TRBD2. Germline V gene data show CDR1 as SGHRS and CDR2 as YFSETQ. Trimming took 4 bases from V and 3 from J; bases not matched to a gene: 7. This CDR3 is 14 amino acids long.

This clonotype was counted many times. The CDR3 nucleotides are TGCAGTGCTAGAGATCATGGGGACCAAGCGGTACAGACCCAGTACTTC. It specifies CSARDHGDQAVQTQYF. The chain carries TRBV20-1 and TRBJ2-5; D could derive from TRBD1 or TRBD2 (5 bases each). Germline-derived CDR1 and CDR2 are DFQATT and SNEGSKA (reference sequence). The CDR3 is 16 residues long. V was pared by 0 bases and J by 6 bases, with 20 bases between.

Only a few counts were recorded for this clonotype. The genes are TRBV5-1 and TRBJ2-1; 8 positions match TRBD1. Germline V gene sequence: CDR1 SGHRS, CDR2 YFSETQ. This CDR3 has 12 residues. The V segment lost 0 bases and the J segment 10 bases; nucleotides outside the gene matches: 0. Written as DNA, the CDR3 is TGCGCCAGCAGCTTGGGACAGGGGGAGCAGTTCTTC. Amino acids: CASSLGQGEQFF.

This clonotype was picked up a small number of times. The V and J genes are TRBV20-1 and TRBJ2-7, with 8 bases matching TRBD1. The J segment lost 5 bases and the V segment lost 3 bases, leaving 9 bases of the junction unmatched. CDR1 and CDR2 from the germline V gene are DFQATT and SNEGSKA (reference sequence). The CDR3 extends over 14 amino acids. This CDR3 reads CSARGWTGLDEQYF. The DNA for the CDR3 is TGCAGTGCTAGGGGGTGGACAGGGCTGGACGAGCAGTACTTC.